A selection of T cell receptor beta chains follows, all from one sample in a study of blood T cell repertoires in COVID-19. Data came from immunoSEQ multiplex PCR; TCRdb stores just in-frame clones and leaves some out. The sample contains 35,000 to 40,000 clones, over 75% of which appear only once. The sequencing input was peripheral blood. The receptors were sampled from a man aged 70 or older with active COVID-19. Each CDR3 is given with its conserved first and last residue. D genes are given only for firm matches. Size is omitted from some rows. Given values are once, few, many or a class for expanded clones.

D gene | J gene | V gene | clone size | CDR3 DNA | CDR3 protein
TRBD1 | TRBJ1-2 | TRBV24-1 | - | TGTGCCACCAGTGATTCAGCCAGGGGGCTACGCGGTCACTATGGCTACACCTTC | CATSDSARGLRGHYGYTF
TRBD2 | TRBJ2-4 | TRBV3-1/TRBV3-2 | - | TGTGCCAGCAGCCAAGAACTCCTTCGGGAGGGCTGCTACGTGGGCCTAGCCAAAAACATTCAGTACTTC | CASSQELLREGCYVGLAKNIQYF
- | TRBJ2-1 | TRBV27 | - | TGTGCCAGCAGTCTGGGACTTTACAATGAGCAGTTCTTC | CASSLGLYNEQFF
- | TRBJ1-2 | TRBV27 | - | TGTGCCAGCAGTTTCTTTGGGGAGAGAACTAACTATGGCTACACCTTC | CASSFFGERTNYGYTF
- | TRBJ1-3 | TRBV5-1 | - | TGCGCCAGCAGCTTCGACAGCGCTGGAAACACCATATATTTT | CASSFDSAGNTIYF
TRBD1 | TRBJ2-2 | TRBV24-1 | - | TGTGCCACCCGGGACAGGGGGATGGCCGGGGAGCTGTTTTTT | CATRDRGMAGELFF
TRBD2 | TRBJ2-1 | TRBV11-2 | once | TGTGCCAGCAGCTTAGTGAGCGGGAGGGGTTATGAGCAGTTCTTC | CASSLVSGRGYEQFF
- | TRBJ2-3 | TRBV29-1 | - | TGCAGCGTTCGGTCCACAGATACGCAGTATTTT | CSVRSTDTQYF
TRBD2 | TRBJ2-3 | TRBV24-1 | - | TGTGCCACCAGGGCGGGGGGGCTAACAGATACGCAGTATTTT | CATRAGGLTDTQYF
- | TRBJ2-5 | TRBV5-4 | - | TGTGCCAGCAGCTTGGGTCCGACAGTGTACCAAGAGACCCAGTACTTC | CASSLGPTVYQETQYF
- | TRBJ1-6 | TRBV11-2 | - | TGTGCCAGCAGCCGCCTGATTAGCGATAATTCACCCCTCCACTTT | CASSRLISDNSPLHF
TRBD1 | TRBJ1-5 | TRBV27 | - | TGTGCCAGCACCACAGGGGGACAGCCCCAGCATTTT | CASTTGGQPQHF
- | TRBJ2-5 | TRBV29-1 | - | TGCAGCGTTGGGACTTACGGAGGGGCCCAGTACTTC | CSVGTYGGAQYF
- | TRBJ1-4 | TRBV19 | - | TGTGCCAGTAGTATTTTGAGTGCAACTAATGAAAAACTGTTTTTT | CASSILSATNEKLFF
- | TRBJ1-1 | TRBV19 | - | TGTGCCAGTAGGGGAGGGGAGGGCATGAACACTGAAGCTTTCTTT | CASRGGEGMNTEAFF
- | TRBJ2-7 | TRBV30 | - | TGTGCCTGGAGTTCGGGGGAGCAGTACTTC | CAWSSGEQYF
- | TRBJ1-1 | TRBV5-6 | - | TGTGCCAGCACCCGCCTCCGTCTAAATGAAGCTTTCTTT | CASTRLRLNEAFF
TRBD1 | TRBJ2-2 | TRBV3-1/TRBV3-2 | - | TGTGCCAGCAGCCCCGCGGGACAGGGGAGGACCGGGGAGCTGTTTTTT | CASSPAGQGRTGELFF
TRBD1 | TRBJ1-1 | TRBV28 | - | TGTGCCAGCAGTTTGCCGACAGGGGGAAACGCTGAAGCTTTCTTT | CASSLPTGGNAEAFF
- | TRBJ1-1 | TRBV6-5 | - | TGTGCCAGCAGTTTAAGACAGGCGAGGAACACTGAAGCTTTCTTT | CASSLRQARNTEAFF
TRBD1 | TRBJ1-2 | TRBV7-9 | - | TGTGCCACCAAGCGAGGACAGGCTAACTATGGCTACACCTTC | CATKRGQANYGYTF
TRBD2 | TRBJ2-1 | TRBV29-1 | - | TGCAGCGTTGTGCCCACCGGGACTAGCGGGTATATAGAATATGAGCAGTTCTTC | CSVVPTGTSGYIEYEQFF
TRBD2 | TRBJ2-5 | TRBV10-3 | once | TGTGCCATCAGTGATACAACAGCGGGACTAGCGAAAGAGACCCAGTACTTC | CAISDTTAGLAKETQYF
TRBD2 | TRBJ2-7 | TRBV5-1 | - | TGCGCCAGCAGAACAGGGACTAGCGGGGGTGGTGAGCAGTACTTC | CASRTGTSGGGEQYF
TRBD2 | TRBJ2-7 | TRBV7-8 | - | TGTGCCAGCAGCCGCTTAGCGGGAGATTACGAGCAGTACTTC | CASSRLAGDYEQYF
- | TRBJ2-3 | TRBV4-3 | - | TGCGCCAGCAGCCAAGTCTTCGGCGGGGATACGCAGTATTTT | CASSQVFGGDTQYF
TRBD1 | TRBJ2-7 | TRBV15 | - | TGTGCCACCAGCAGAGAACAGGGGGTGCAGTACTTC | CATSREQGVQYF
TRBD1 | TRBJ2-5 | TRBV6-5 | once | TGTGCCAGCAGCAGGACAGGGAAGGGAGAGACCCAGTACTTC | CASSRTGKGETQYF